Detailed here is one TCR beta chain. Profiled with immunoSEQ multiplex PCR; TCRdb holds only in-frame clones, not every one. The sample includes approximately 86,000 clones, 70% to 90% seen only once; the top ten take roughly 2%. CDR1 and CDR2 (germline): SGHTA, FQGNSA. V shed 3 bases and J shed 2 bases, with 15 bases lying between them. The CDR3 extends over 16 amino acids. These data come from a study of control samples from healthy donors and cancer patients. The rearrangement uses TRBV7-2 and TRBJ2-3; D perhaps matches TRBD2 (6 bases). The sequence came from a woman between 40 and 55 years old in good health. Sequenced material: blood. As DNA, the CDR3 is TGTGCCAGCAGCTTGATCTATCGGGGGAACACAGATACGCAGTATTTT. This encodes CASSLIYRGNTDTQYF.